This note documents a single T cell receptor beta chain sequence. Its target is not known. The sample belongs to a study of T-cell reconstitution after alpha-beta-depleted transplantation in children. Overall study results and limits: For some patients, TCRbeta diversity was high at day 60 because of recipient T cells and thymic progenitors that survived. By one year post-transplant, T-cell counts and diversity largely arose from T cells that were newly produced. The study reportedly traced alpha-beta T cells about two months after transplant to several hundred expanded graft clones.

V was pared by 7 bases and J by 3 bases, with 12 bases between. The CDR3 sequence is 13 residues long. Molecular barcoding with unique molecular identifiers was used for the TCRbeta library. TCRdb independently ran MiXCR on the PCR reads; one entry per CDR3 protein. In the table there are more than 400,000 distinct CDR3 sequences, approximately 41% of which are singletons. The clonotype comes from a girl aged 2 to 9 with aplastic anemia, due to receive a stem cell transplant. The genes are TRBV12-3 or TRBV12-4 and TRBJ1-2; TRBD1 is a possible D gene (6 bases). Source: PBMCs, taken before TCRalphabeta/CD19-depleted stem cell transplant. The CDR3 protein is CASTPGQYYGYTF. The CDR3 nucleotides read TGTGCCAGCACCCCGGGACAATACTATGGCTACACCTTC.